The next 25 T cell receptor beta chains were all read from a single sample in a study of blood T cell repertoires in COVID-19. The method was immunoSEQ multiplex PCR; TCRdb's version includes in-frame clones alone and lacks a portion of them. This sample yields roughly 42,000 clones, of which roughly 85% are seen a single time; about 4% belongs to the top ten. Sequences were obtained from peripheral blood. All receptors come from a man in his fifties or sixties with acute or convalescent COVID-19.

This sequence joins TRBV5-1 and TRBJ1-2, with 9 bases fitting TRBD1. The junction had 4 bases not matched to a gene; V was cut back by 2 bases and J by 2 bases. The CDR3 has 15 amino acids. Germline V CDR1 and CDR2: SGHRS, YFSETQ. The CDR3 protein is CASSLGQGSNYGYTF. The CDR3 DNA reads TGCGCCAGCAGCTTAGGACAGGGGTCAAACTATGGCTACACCTTC. Complete variable domain (other parts from reference TRBV5-1 and TRBJ1-2): KAGVTQTPRYLIKTRGQQVTLSCSPISGHRSVSWYQQTPGQGLQFLFEYFSETQRNKGNFPGRFSGRQFSNSRSEMNVSTLELGDSALYLCASSLGQGSNYGYTFGSGTRLTVV.

The chain links TRBV5-5 to TRBJ2-3, with D possibly TRBD2 on 5 matching bases. The CDR3 covers 15 residues. The germline V gene encodes CDR1 SGHKS and CDR2 YYEKEE (reference sequence). The germline V and J ends were trimmed by 4 bases and 4 bases, with 16 bases remaining between them. CDR3 amino acids: CASSAAGVFPDTQYF. The CDR3 nucleotides read TGTGCCAGCAGCGCGGCCGGGGTCTTCCCAGATACGCAGTATTTT. Combining the CDR3 with reference TRBV5-5 and TRBJ2-3 gives the whole variable domain DAGVTQSPTHLIKTRGQQVTLRCSPISGHKSVSWYQQVLGQGPQFIFQYYEKEERGRGNFPDRFSARQFPNYSSELNVNALLLGDSALYLCASSAAGVFPDTQYFGPGTRLTVL.

The chain couples TRBV7-9 to TRBJ1-2, with TRBD1 matching over 8 bases. This CDR3 comprises 17 residues. Germline V lookup: CDR1 SEHNR, CDR2 FQNEAQ (reference sequence). Trimming took 0 bases from V and 0 from J; bases not matched to a gene: 6. CDR3 amino acids: CASSLALTGGANYGYTF. As DNA, the CDR3 is TGTGCCAGCAGCTTAGCGCTTACAGGGGGGGCTAACTATGGCTACACCTTC.

The rearrangement links TRBV27 to TRBJ1-1, with 7 bases lining up with TRBD1. This CDR3 comprises 13 residues. The V and J ends lost 8 bases and 11 bases, in that order; junction bases with no gene match: 14. Germline V lookup: CDR1 MNHEY, CDR2 SMNVEV (reference sequence). The CDR3, as DNA: TGTGCCAGCCGTCGGGGATTGACAGGGAATGCTTTCTTT. It translates to CASRRGLTGNAFF.

The chain uses TRBV10-3 and TRBJ1-2, with a possible D match to TRBD1 (6 bases). CDR1 and CDR2 from the germline V gene are ENHRY and SYGVKD. Trimming removed 0 bases at V and 7 bases at J, with 18 bases between. This CDR3 has 16 amino acids. The CDR3 region is CAISESMTGGGIGYTF. The CDR3 nucleotides are TGTGCCATCAGTGAGTCGATGACAGGAGGAGGTATTGGCTACACCTTC.

The chain recombines TRBV18 with TRBJ2-5; TRBD1 agrees at 9 bases. Germline V gives CDR1 KGHSH, CDR2 LQKENI. With V trimmed by 3 bases and J by 5 bases, 16 bases remained unmatched. This CDR3 spans 18 amino acids. The chain's CDR3 is CASSPIRTGEGKAETQYF. In DNA form, the CDR3 reads TGTGCCAGCTCACCGATTCGGACAGGGGAGGGCAAGGCGGAGACCCAGTACTTC. The full variable domain, in which reference TRBV18 and TRBJ2-5 provide the parts outside the CDR3, is NAGVMQNPRHLVRRRGQEARLRCSPMKGHSHVYWYRQLPEEGLKFMVYLQKENIIDESGMPKERFSAEFPKEGPSILRIQQVVRGDSAAYFCASSPIRTGEGKAETQYFGPGTRLLVL.

The rearrangement joins TRBV2 to TRBJ1-1; TRBD1 matches at 8 bases. This CDR3 is built from 16 residues. The V segment lost 6 bases and the J segment 3 bases; nucleotides outside the gene matches: 12. Germline V CDR1 and CDR2: SNHLY, FYNNEI. The CDR3 DNA is TGTGCCAGCAGGGATACACTGACAGGGGCGGACACTGAAGCTTTCTTT. Residues: CASRDTLTGADTEAFF. The variable domain in full, with the rest retrieved from reference TRBV2 and TRBJ1-1, is EPEVTQTPSHQVTQMGQEVILRCVPISNHLYFYWYRQILGQKVEFLVSFYNNEISEKSEIFDDQFSVERPDGSNFTLKIRSTKLEDSAMYFCASRDTLTGADTEAFFGQGTRLTVV.

V and J are TRBV5-4 and TRBJ1-5; D not resolved. V gave up 4 bases and J gave up 2 bases, with 7 bases separating them. The V gene's germline CDR1 is SGHNT and CDR2 YYREEE (reference sequence). The CDR3 contains 13 residues. The CDR3 sequence is CASSERGNQPQHF. In DNA form, the CDR3 reads TGTGCCAGCAGCGAGAGAGGCAATCAGCCCCAGCATTTT.

The chain is built from TRBV5-4 and TRBJ2-1; weak D call: TRBD2 (5 bases). From germline, CDR1 is SGHNT and CDR2 YYREEE (reference sequence). The CDR3 spans 14 residues. The germline V and J ends were trimmed by 5 bases and 3 bases, with 12 bases remaining between them. CDR3 coding DNA: TGTGCCAGCAGAAAGGATCGGGGCTACAATGAGCAGTTCTTC. Its protein is CASRKDRGYNEQFF.

The rearrangement links TRBV25-1 to TRBJ1-1; D gene unclear. There are 11 residues in the CDR3. The V end was cut by 8 bases, the J end by 5 bases, with 9 bases between. Germline V gene sequence: CDR1 MGHDK, CDR2 SYGVNS. The CDR3 coding sequence is TGTGCCAGCGTTCAGGTGACTGAAGCTTTCTTT. Its protein is CASVQVTEAFF.

This chain connects TRBV9 to TRBJ2-2, with 7 bases fitting TRBD2. Trimming cost V 6 bases and J 2 bases; bases outside gene matches: 10. Germline values: CDR1 SGDLS, CDR2 YYNGEE. The CDR3 covers 16 residues. The CDR3 bases are TGTGCCAGCACCCTCAGGGCGGGGGTAAACACCGGGGAGCTGTTTTTT. It encodes CASTLRAGVNTGELFF.

The V and J genes are TRBV9 and TRBJ1-1; D gene ambiguous. The V end was cut by 0 bases, the J end by 7 bases, with 10 bases between. This CDR3 has 13 residues. Looked up from germline, CDR1 is SGDLS and CDR2 is YYNGEE. The CDR3 DNA sequence: TGTGCCAGCAGCGTAGTGTCGGCGGGTGAAGCTTTCTTT. Translated: CASSVVSAGEAFF. Full variable domain (rest looked up from reference TRBV9 and TRBJ1-1): DSGVTQTPKHLITATGQRVTLRCSPRSGDLSVYWYQQSLDQGLQFLIQYYNGEERAKGNILERFSAQQFPDLHSELNLSSLELGDSALYFCASSVVSAGEAFFGQGTRLTVV.

This clone appeared a single time. The chain employs TRBV6-6 and TRBJ2-3; 7 bases line up with TRBD1. After removal of 6 bases from V and 5 bases from J, the junction contained 5 bases not matched to a gene. Germline lookup yields CDR1 MNHNY and CDR2 SVGAGI (reference sequence). CDR3 size: 13 residues. The chain's CDR3 is CASSRTGEDTQYF. The CDR3 DNA is TGTGCCAGCAGCCGAACAGGGGAAGATACGCAGTATTTT.

Sample share makes this clone medium-sized (0.01 to 0.1%). This chain connects TRBV23-1 to TRBJ2-5, with TRBD1 identical over 9 bases. TRBV23-1 is flagged as an ORF with uncertain function. This CDR3 region has 18 residues. Trimming took 0 bases from V and 1 from J; bases not matched to a gene: 9. CDR3 DNA sequence: TGCGCCAGCAGTCAATCCCCAAGGACAGGGGCGAGCCAAGAGACCCAGTACTTC. Its protein is CASSQSPRTGASQETQYF.

This clone was recorded once. The rearrangement joins TRBV12-2 to TRBJ1-1; the table assigns TRBD1, which was not confirmed against the DNA. TRBV12-2 constitutes a pseudogene. The CDR3 consists of 18 residues. CDR3 amino acids: CASRLERDRERRVTEAFF. The CDR3 DNA reads as TGTGCAAGTCGCTTAGAAAGGGACAGGGAGCGTCGGGTCACTGAAGCTTTCTTT.

The chain employs TRBV30 and TRBJ1-1, with D possibly matching TRBD1 (5 bases). Germline CDR1 GTSNPN, CDR2 SVGIG (reference sequence). The CDR3 is 12 amino acids. V shed 8 bases and J shed 1 base, with 11 bases lying between them. CDR3: CARKTGNTEAFF. CDR3 in DNA: TGTGCCCGCAAAACAGGGAACACTGAAGCTTTCTTT.

This chain uses TRBV6-6 with TRBJ1-6, with TRBD1 as a possible D gene (5 bases). The CDR3 is made up of 15 amino acids. Germline-derived CDR1 and CDR2 are MNHNY and SVGAGI (reference sequence). Trimming shortened V by 7 bases and J by 2 bases, and 12 bases separated the two germline ends. As DNA, the CDR3 is TGTGCCAGCAAACAAGACAGTACCTATAATTCACCCCTCCACTTT. It translates to CASKQDSTYNSPLHF.

There are a few counts of this clone. The chain is built from TRBV5-1 and TRBJ1-2; no reliable D call. The CDR3 loop spans 14 amino acids. V was cut by 4 bases and J by 8 bases, with 18 bases left in between. Germline CDR1 SGHRS, CDR2 YFSETQ. The CDR3 DNA is TGCGCCAGCAGCCCTACCCATCTCCAGGAAGGCTACACCTTC. It yields the protein CASSPTHLQEGYTF. The full variable domain, its missing parts supplied by reference TRBV5-1 and TRBJ1-2, is KAGVTQTPRYLIKTRGQQVTLSCSPISGHRSVSWYQQTPGQGLQFLFEYFSETQRNKGNFPGRFSGRQFSNSRSEMNVSTLELGDSALYLCASSPTHLQEGYTFGSGTRLTVV.

The V gene is TRBV27, the J gene TRBJ2-7; D is possibly TRBD2 (5 bases). From germline, CDR1 is MNHEY and CDR2 SMNVEV (reference sequence). V gave up 6 bases and J gave up 2 bases, with 14 bases separating them. CDR3 length: 14 amino acids. CDR3 DNA: TGTGCCAGCAGCCCCGGGGTAGGAGCCTACGAGCAGTACTTC. It is translated as CASSPGVGAYEQYF.

The chain couples TRBV3-1 (or the pseudogene TRBV3-2) to TRBJ2-1; a possible D gene is TRBD2 (5 bases). The germline V gene has CDR1 LGHDT and CDR2 YNNKEL (reference sequence). CDR3 length equals 15 residues. V was trimmed by 6 bases and J by 4 bases, leaving 16 bases between them. CDR3 region: CASRVTDLPYNEQFF. CDR3 DNA: TGTGCCAGCAGGGTCACGGACTTGCCGTACAATGAGCAGTTCTTC.

The CDR3 spells CASGSRNYGYTF. CDR3 sequence (DNA): TGTGCCAGCGGGAGCAGGAACTATGGCTACACCTTC. This chain connects TRBV11-3 to TRBJ1-2, with no clear D. The V and J ends lost 8 bases and 2 bases respectively, with 9 bases between them. The CDR3 consists of 12 residues. Germline V lookup: CDR1 SGHNT, CDR2 YENEEA.

V usage is TRBV27 and J usage is TRBJ1-5; D is possibly TRBD1 (6 bases). V was shortened by 3 bases and J by 4 bases, with 19 bases between the two germline ends. CDR1 is MNHEY and CDR2 is SMNVEV in the germline V gene (reference sequence). The length of the CDR3 is 17 residues. This CDR3 reads CASSFRGGRSPNQPQHF. Here the CDR3 DNA reads TGTGCCAGCAGTTTTAGGGGGGGCAGGTCCCCAAATCAGCCCCAGCATTTT.

The gene calls are TRBV7-2 and TRBJ1-3, with D unresolved. Germline CDR1 is SGHTA and CDR2 is FQGNSA. The CDR3 has 15 amino acids. Between the trimmed V and J ends, which lost 1 base and 0 bases, there was a span of 7 bases. Here the CDR3 DNA reads TGTGCCAGCAGCTTAGAGGCAGGCTCTGGAAACACCATATATTTT. Encoded protein: CASSLEAGSGNTIYF.

This clone has just one count. The rearrangement joins TRBV28 to TRBJ2-5; 12 bases match TRBD2. V trimming: 6 bases; J trimming: 4 bases; junction bases outside the gene matches: 6. CDR1 is MDHEN and CDR2 is SYDVKM in the germline V gene. The CDR3 is 15 residues long. The CDR3 sequence is CASRELAGGRETQYF. CDR3 nucleotides: TGTGCCAGCAGGGAACTAGCGGGGGGACGAGAGACCCAGTACTTC.

This clone came up a few times. Different DNA sequences within this sample yield the same CDR3. V gene TRBV30 combines with J gene TRBJ1-5; D not resolved. Germline V gives CDR1 GTSNPN, CDR2 SVGIG (reference sequence). The V end lost 0 bases, the J end lost 1 base, and 4 bases lay between the germline ends. The CDR3 extends over 13 amino acids. The CDR3 DNA follows: TGTGCCTGGAGTGTACGGAGCAATCAGCCCCAGCATTTT. This encodes CAWSVRSNQPQHF. The variable domain in full, completed from reference TRBV30 and TRBJ1-5, reads SQTIHQWPATLVQPVGSPLSLECTVEGTSNPNLYWYRQAAGRGLQLLFYSVGIGQISSEVPQNLSASRPQDRQFILSSKKLLLSDSGFYLCAWSVRSNQPQHFGDGTRLSIL.